Sequencing of this TCR beta chain was carried out in a study of T cells in Graves' hyperthyroidism and ophthalmopathy. This clonotype was observed many times. The CDR3 regions of TCR beta were amplified from RNA transcripts. A first-round RT-PCR of the TCR CDR3 used the HTBI primer set. TCRdb called the multiplex PCR reads again in MiXCR, with one record for every CDR3 protein. The sample includes about 360,000 distinct CDR3 sequences, 15% to 19% of them seen just once. Germline V gene data show CDR1 as DFQATT and CDR2 as SNEGSKA (reference sequence). The CDR3 has 16 residues. Trimming removed 0 bases from V and 0 bases from J; junction bases left unmatched: 5.

V gene TRBV20-1 combines with J gene TRBJ2-4; 7 bases align to TRBD1. Sample: blood. This clonotype was sampled from a woman younger than 35 with Graves' hyperthyroidism that later progressed to Graves' ophthalmopathy. Here the CDR3 reads CSAREQGLGAKNIQYF. The CDR3 DNA is TGCAGTGCTAGAGAACAGGGGTTGGGAGCCAAAAACATTCAGTACTTC.